Listed below are T cell receptor beta chains from one sample, sequenced in a study of molecular identifiers for immune sequencing clone quantification. From the PCR reads, TCRdb called clonotypes with MiXCR, one entry per CDR3 protein. The sample includes under 800,000 distinct CDR3 sequences, over 25% seen only once; the top ten take roughly 0.83%. Sequencing was carried out using naive CD8+ T cells from blood, with Jurkat cell RNA spiked in. These TCRs come from a human donor in good health. Some libraries in this study had Jurkat cell RNA spiked in. The CDR3 runs from the conserved cysteine through the conserved F or W. A D gene is named only where the DNA matches it firmly. Clone size appears in some rows only: once, few, many, or a class for an expanded clone.

v_gene	d_gene	len	j_gene	abundance	CDR3aa	CDR3nt
TRBV28	-	18	TRBJ2-7	-	CASSSPRTNKMGTYEQYF	TGTGCCAGCAGTTCCCCACGGACTAACAAGATGGGGACCTACGAGCAGTACTTC
TRBV4-3	-	17	TRBJ2-3	-	CASSQVSDSLQTDTQYF	TGCGCCAGCAGCCAAGTTTCAGACTCGCTACAAACAGATACGCAGTATTTT
TRBV27	TRBD2	13	TRBJ2-7	-	CASKLAEPYEQYF	TGTGCCAGCAAACTAGCGGAGCCTTACGAGCAGTACTTC
TRBV4-2	-	15	TRBJ2-3	few	CASRPVASSTDTQYF	TGTGCCAGCAGACCCGTCGCTAGCAGCACAGATACGCAGTATTTT
TRBV20-1	-	13	TRBJ1-5	many	CSARGRASQPQHF	TGCAGTGCTAGAGGGAGAGCGAGTCAGCCCCAGCATTTT
TRBV5-1	-	14	TRBJ2-7	many	CASSLGLPTYEQYF	TGCGCCAGCAGCCTGGGGTTGCCGACTTACGAGCAGTACTTC
TRBV7-6	-	14	TRBJ2-7	many	CASSSRIDSYEQYF	TGTGCCAGCAGCTCCAGGATAGACTCCTACGAGCAGTACTTC
TRBV5-1	-	16	TRBJ1-4	many	CASSLETPATNEKLFF	TGCGCCAGCAGCTTGGAAACTCCCGCAACTAATGAAAAACTGTTTTTT
TRBV11-2	-	17	TRBJ2-2	few	CASSLWRGVADTGELFF	TGTGCCAGCAGCTTATGGCGCGGGGTGGCGGACACCGGGGAGCTGTTTTTT
TRBV5-1	TRBD2	17	TRBJ2-1	few	CASSLALAGGPGNEQFF	TGCGCCAGCAGCTTGGCTCTAGCGGGGGGGCCCGGCAATGAGCAGTTCTTC
TRBV5-6	-	13	TRBJ1-1	-	CASSAAGVLEAFF	TGTGCCAGCAGCGCGGCAGGGGTACTTGAAGCTTTCTTT
TRBV29-1	-	14	TRBJ2-4	many	CSVAHPLAKNIQYF	TGCAGCGTTGCCCACCCTTTAGCCAAAAACATTCAGTACTTC
TRBV2	-	15	TRBJ2-7	few	CASSEDGPYGYEQYF	TGTGCCAGCAGTGAAGATGGGCCATATGGGTACGAGCAGTACTTC
TRBV27	TRBD1	16	TRBJ2-3	-	CASSLLTGSRTATQYF	TGTGCCAGCAGTTTATTGACAGGGAGCCGGACAGCTACGCAGTATTTT
TRBV6-5	TRBD2	19	TRBJ2-3	-	CASSRAAPGLAGGTDTQYF	TGTGCCAGCAGCCGGGCGGCGCCGGGACTAGCGGGGGGCACAGATACGCAGTATTTT
TRBV20-1	-	14	TRBJ2-3	few	CSARDGTGGDTQYF	TGCAGTGCTAGAGATGGTACAGGAGGGGATACGCAGTATTTT
TRBV19	TRBD2	15	TRBJ2-1	-	CASTLGLAGGNEQFF	TGTGCCAGTACCTTGGGGCTAGCGGGGGGAAATGAGCAGTTCTTC
TRBV2	TRBD1	15	TRBJ2-7	-	CASSYQGTGALEQYF	TGTGCCAGCAGTTACCAGGGGACAGGGGCTCTCGAGCAGTACTTC
TRBV7-9	-	16	TRBJ2-1	few	CASSLEVGPGYVDQFF	TGTGCCAGCAGCTTAGAGGTTGGACCGGGATATGTAGACCAGTTCTTC
TRBV4-3	-	14	TRBJ2-5	-	CASSQGTGGETQYF	TGCGCCAGCAGCCAAGGTACCGGGGGAGAGACCCAGTACTTC
TRBV29-1	-	13	TRBJ2-1	few	CSYLSSSYNEQFF	TGCAGCTATCTTTCGTCGTCCTACAATGAGCAGTTCTTC
TRBV5-3	TRBD1	14	TRBJ2-7	once	CTSSLGTGSYEQYF	TGTACCAGCAGCTTGGGGACAGGGTCATACGAGCAGTACTTC
TRBV3-1	-	14	TRBJ1-2	-	CASSPTGTPYGYTF	TGTGCCAGCAGCCCGACCGGGACACCTTATGGCTACACCTTC
TRBV5-6	TRBD1	15	TRBJ2-4	many	CASSLDRQGLNIQYF	TGTGCCAGCAGCCTAGATCGACAGGGCTTAAACATTCAGTACTTC
TRBV20-1	TRBD1	17	TRBJ1-4	-	CSAPIVGETGYNEKLFF	TGCAGTGCTCCGATAGTGGGGGAGACAGGGTATAATGAAAAACTGTTTTTT
TRBV15	TRBD2	14	TRBJ2-7	few	CATSRLAGVDEQYF	TGTGCCACCAGCAGACTAGCGGGAGTCGATGAGCAGTACTTC
TRBV4-1	-	17	TRBJ1-2	few	CASSQEFWRGLNYGYTF	TGCGCCAGCAGCCAAGAATTCTGGCGGGGCCTTAACTATGGCTACACCTTC
TRBV3-1	-	15	TRBJ1-5	few	CASSQDSGGNQPQHF	TGTGCCAGCAGCCAAGATTCGGGTGGCAATCAGCCCCAGCATTTT
TRBV4-3	TRBD1	17	TRBJ2-3	many	CASSPVASGGLTDTQYF	TGCGCCAGCAGCCCCGTCGCGTCAGGGGGCCTCACAGATACGCAGTATTTT
TRBV3-1	TRBD1	16	TRBJ1-1	many	CASSHDRGRGGTEAFF	TGTGCCAGCAGCCACGACAGGGGGCGAGGAGGGACTGAAGCTTTCTTT
TRBV7-2	TRBD2	14	TRBJ2-7	many	CASSFSGGPYEQYF	TGTGCCAGCAGCTTCAGCGGGGGCCCCTACGAGCAGTACTTC
TRBV7-9	-	17	TRBJ1-4	many	CASSLVGTEVGGEKLFF	TGTGCCAGCAGCTTAGTCGGGACGGAGGTCGGAGGGGAAAAACTGTTTTTT
TRBV20-1	-	14	TRBJ1-1	-	CSAGGRQTNTEAFF	TGCAGTGCTGGCGGGAGGCAAACGAACACTGAAGCTTTCTTT
TRBV7-6	TRBD2	17	TRBJ2-2	-	CASSPGLAGGNTGELFF	TGTGCCAGCAGCCCGGGACTAGCGGGGGGGAACACCGGGGAGCTGTTTTTT
TRBV30	-	14	TRBJ2-2	many	CAHRQLDNTGELFF	TGTGCCCACCGACAGTTAGATAACACCGGGGAGCTGTTTTTT
TRBV7-9	-	17	TRBJ1-5	many	CASSSTYSDNSNQPQHF	TGTGCCAGCAGCTCCACTTATTCGGACAATTCCAATCAGCCCCAGCATTTT
TRBV19	-	13	TRBJ2-7	many	CASSTGNSYEQYF	TGTGCCAGTAGTACCGGTAACTCCTACGAGCAGTACTTC
TRBV7-9	-	16	TRBJ2-7	-	CASSLLKGGHHYEQYF	TGTGCCAGCAGCTTATTGAAGGGGGGACACCACTACGAGCAGTACTTC
TRBV19	TRBD2	15	TRBJ2-7	few	CASSALAGSTYEQYF	TGTGCCAGTAGTGCTCTAGCGGGGTCTACCTACGAGCAGTACTTC
TRBV7-2	TRBD2	15	TRBJ2-7	-	CASSHAGGIDYEQYF	TGTGCCAGCAGCCACGCGGGGGGAATCGACTACGAGCAGTACTTC
TRBV7-9	-	17	TRBJ2-5	-	CASSLALGGLQQETQYF	TGTGCCAGCAGCTTAGCGTTGGGGGGTCTCCAGCAAGAGACCCAGTACTTC
TRBV12-3/TRBV12-4	-	12	TRBJ1-4	many	CASSPGGEKLFF	TGTGCCAGCAGCCCTGGGGGTGAAAAACTGTTTTTT
TRBV7-2	TRBD1	14	TRBJ2-2	few	CASNTGGSSGELFF	TGTGCCAGTAACACAGGGGGCTCTTCCGGGGAGCTGTTTTTT
TRBV7-2	-	13	TRBJ2-3	many	CASSLKNTDTQYF	TGTGCCAGCAGCTTAAAAAACACAGATACGCAGTATTTT
TRBV13	TRBD1	16	TRBJ2-7	-	CASSLGRGLGSYEQYF	TGTGCCAGCAGCTTAGGCAGGGGGCTAGGCTCCTACGAGCAGTACTTC
TRBV6-2/TRBV6-3	-	13	TRBJ1-1	many	CASSPDSRVEAFF	TGTGCCAGCTCCCCGGACAGCCGAGTTGAAGCTTTCTTT
TRBV4-1	TRBD1	14	TRBJ1-1	many	CASSQGQGDSEAFF	TGCGCCAGCAGCCAAGGACAGGGGGATTCTGAAGCTTTCTTT
TRBV4-3	TRBD2	16	TRBJ2-5	-	CASSQTGTSGLETQYF	TGCGCCAGCAGCCAAACCGGGACTAGCGGTTTGGAGACCCAGTACTTC
TRBV6-5	-	13	TRBJ1-2	few	CASRPTEHYSYTF	TGTGCCAGCAGACCGACGGAGCACTATAGCTACACCTTC
TRBV10-3	-	15	TRBJ1-5	-	CAISEGSYSNQPQHF	TGTGCCATCAGTGAGGGGAGTTATAGCAATCAGCCCCAGCATTTT
TRBV9	-	15	TRBJ2-5	many	CASSVAGGPGETQYF	TGTGCCAGCAGCGTAGCGGGGGGCCCTGGAGAGACCCAGTACTTC
TRBV6-1	TRBD1	16	TRBJ1-5	few	CASSNIGQGYAQPQHF	TGTGCCAGCAGTAATATTGGACAGGGATATGCTCAGCCCCAGCATTTT
TRBV7-9	-	16	TRBJ2-4	many	CASSFPSSRLENIQYF	TGTGCCAGCAGCTTCCCCTCGTCCCGACTGGAAAACATTCAGTACTTC
TRBV15	-	15	TRBJ2-3	few	CATSRPRDLTDTQYF	TGTGCCACCAGCAGACCGAGGGATCTCACAGATACGCAGTATTTT
TRBV27	-	15	TRBJ2-7	-	CASRNLPAGVNEQYF	TGTGCCAGCAGGAACCTACCAGCTGGTGTGAACGAGCAGTACTTC